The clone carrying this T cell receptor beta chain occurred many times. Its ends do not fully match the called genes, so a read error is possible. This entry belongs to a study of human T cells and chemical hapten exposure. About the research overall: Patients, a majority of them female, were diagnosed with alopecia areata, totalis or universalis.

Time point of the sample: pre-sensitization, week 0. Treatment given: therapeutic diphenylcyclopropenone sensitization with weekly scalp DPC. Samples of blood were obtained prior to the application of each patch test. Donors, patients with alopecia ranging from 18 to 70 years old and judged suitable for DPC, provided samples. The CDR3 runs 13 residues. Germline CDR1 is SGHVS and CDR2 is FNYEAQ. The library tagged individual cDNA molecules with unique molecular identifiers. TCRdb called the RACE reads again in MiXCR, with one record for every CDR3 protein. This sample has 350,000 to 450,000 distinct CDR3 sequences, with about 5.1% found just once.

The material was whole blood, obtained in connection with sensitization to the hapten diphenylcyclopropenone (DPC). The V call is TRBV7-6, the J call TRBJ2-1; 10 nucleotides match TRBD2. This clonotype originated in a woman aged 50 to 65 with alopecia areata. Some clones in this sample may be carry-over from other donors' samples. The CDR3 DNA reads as TGTGCCAGCAGTTTAGCGGGAGGCAATGAGCAGTTCTTC. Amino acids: CASSLAGGNEQFF.